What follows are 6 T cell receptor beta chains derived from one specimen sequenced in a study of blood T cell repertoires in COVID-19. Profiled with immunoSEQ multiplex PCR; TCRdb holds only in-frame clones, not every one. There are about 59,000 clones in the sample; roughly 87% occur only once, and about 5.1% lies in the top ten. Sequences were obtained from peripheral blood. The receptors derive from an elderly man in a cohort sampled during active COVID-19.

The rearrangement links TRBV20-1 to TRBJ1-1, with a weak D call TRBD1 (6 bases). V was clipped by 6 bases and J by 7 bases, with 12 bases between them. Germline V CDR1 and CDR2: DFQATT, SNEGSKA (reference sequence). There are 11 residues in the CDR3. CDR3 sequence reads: CSARTANEAFF. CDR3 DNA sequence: TGCAGTGCACGGACAGCAAATGAAGCTTTCTTT.

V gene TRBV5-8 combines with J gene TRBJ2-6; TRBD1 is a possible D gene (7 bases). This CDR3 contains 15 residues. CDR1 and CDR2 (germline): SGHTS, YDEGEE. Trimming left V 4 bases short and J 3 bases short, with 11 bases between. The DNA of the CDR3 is TGTGCCAGCAGCCGACAGGGAGGTGGGGCCAACGTCCTGACTTTC. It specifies CASSRQGGGANVLTF.

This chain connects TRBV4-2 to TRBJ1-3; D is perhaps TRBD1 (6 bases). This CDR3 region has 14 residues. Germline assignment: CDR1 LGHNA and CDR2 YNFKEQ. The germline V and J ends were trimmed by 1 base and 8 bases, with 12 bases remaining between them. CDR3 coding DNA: TGTGCCAGCAGCCAAGGGACAGCGGAGGACACCATATATTTT. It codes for CASSQGTAEDTIYF.

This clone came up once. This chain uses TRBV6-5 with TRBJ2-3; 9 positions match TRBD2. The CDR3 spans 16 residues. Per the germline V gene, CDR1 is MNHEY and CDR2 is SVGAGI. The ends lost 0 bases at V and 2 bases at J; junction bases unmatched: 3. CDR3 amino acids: CASSYSPSGNTDTQYF. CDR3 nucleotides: TGTGCCAGCAGTTACTCTCCTAGCGGGAACACAGATACGCAGTATTTT.

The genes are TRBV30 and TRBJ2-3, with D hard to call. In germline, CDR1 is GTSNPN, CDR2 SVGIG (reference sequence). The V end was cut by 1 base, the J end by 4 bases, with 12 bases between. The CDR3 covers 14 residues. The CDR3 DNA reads TGTGCCTGGAGTGGTGGTCCCGTAGCAGATACGCAGTATTTT. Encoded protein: CAWSGGPVADTQYF.

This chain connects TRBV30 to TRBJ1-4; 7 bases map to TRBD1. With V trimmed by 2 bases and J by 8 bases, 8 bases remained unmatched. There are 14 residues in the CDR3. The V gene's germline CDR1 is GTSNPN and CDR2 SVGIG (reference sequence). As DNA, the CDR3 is TGTGCCTGGAGTTTGGAGGGGGCGCGGGAAAAACTGTTTTTT. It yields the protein CAWSLEGAREKLFF.